Shown below are 17 T cell receptor beta chains from a single sample sequenced in a study of cytomegalovirus exposure and HLA in healthy donors. The PCR had 60 Vbeta and 13 Jbeta primers. Measured with immunoSEQ multiplex PCR; TCRdb has only the in-frame clones, and not every one. The sample has 65,000 to 85,000 clones; around 63% are singletons. The sequencing sample was made of PBMCs. The receptors were gathered from a woman younger than 45 in good health and CMV-seronegative.

The rearrangement links TRBV4-2 to TRBJ2-7, with D maybe TRBD1 (6 bases). The CDR3 sequence is 14 residues long. V was shortened by 6 bases and J by 6 bases, with 18 bases between the two germline ends. CDR1 is LGHNA, CDR2 YNFKEQ, per germline. The CDR3: CASSPRDTLSEQYF. CDR3 bases: TGTGCCAGCAGTCCCCGGGACACCCTTTCCGAGCAGTACTTC.

The rearrangement joins TRBV7-9 to TRBJ1-1; no reliable D call. Germline V gene data show CDR1 as SEHNR and CDR2 as FQNEAQ (reference sequence). The CDR3 is made up of 13 amino acids. V was pared by 4 bases and J by 2 bases, with 8 bases between. The chain's CDR3 is CASSSYANTEAFF. CDR3 bases: TGTGCCAGCAGCTCCTACGCCAACACTGAAGCTTTCTTT.

V usage is TRBV28 and J usage is TRBJ1-2; no firm D call. In germline, CDR1 is MDHEN, CDR2 SYDVKM. This CDR3 has 10 residues. Trimming cost V 6 bases and J 8 bases, with 7 bases left between them. The CDR3 nucleotides read TGTGCCAGCAGCAGATTCGGCTACACCTTC. Translated, it gives CASSRFGYTF.

This chain links TRBV7-3 with TRBJ1-1, with TRBD1 identical over 7 bases. The CDR3 contains 15 residues. Germline assignment: CDR1 SGHTA and CDR2 FQGTGA. The V and J ends lost 2 bases and 0 bases, in that order; junction bases with no gene match: 3. The CDR3 is CASSLATGMNTEAFF. CDR3 DNA sequence: TGTGCCAGCAGCTTAGCGACAGGGATGAACACTGAAGCTTTCTTT.

The chain combines TRBV6-8 with TRBJ2-1, with TRBD1 matching 7 bases. The CDR3 is 20 residues long. With V trimmed by 6 bases and J by 8 bases, 28 bases remained unmatched. CDR1 and CDR2 (germline): MNHGY, SAAAGT. CDR3 DNA sequence: TGTGCCAGCAGACCCGAGGGTAGGGGGCGCCTTGAGAAAGCAGCTGATGAGCAGTTCTTC. It yields the protein CASRPEGRGRLEKAADEQFF.

The chain carries TRBV2 and TRBJ2-1, with TRBD2 as a possible D gene (6 bases). Trimming took 4 bases from V and 3 from J, leaving 16 bases between them. CDR1 and CDR2 (germline): SNHLY, FYNNEI. The CDR3 spans 16 residues. The CDR3 reads CASSGPGTLNYNEQFF. For the CDR3, the DNA is TGTGCCAGCAGTGGACCCGGGACTTTAAACTACAATGAGCAGTTCTTC.

This clone turned up a few times. This chain uses TRBV5-1 with TRBJ2-7, with TRBD2 as a possible D gene (6 bases). The CDR3 is made up of 14 amino acids. Germline V gene data show CDR1 as SGHRS and CDR2 as YFSETQ. Deletions cut 2 bases from V and 1 base from J, with 10 bases between. CDR3 loop: CASSFSGESYEQYF. The CDR3 region has the DNA TGCGCCAGCAGCTTCTCGGGGGAATCCTACGAGCAGTACTTC.

The CDR3 loop is CASSLGQGSPYEQYF. The DNA of the CDR3 is TGTGCCAGTAGTCTAGGACAGGGGAGCCCCTACGAGCAGTACTTC. The genes are TRBV19 and TRBJ2-5; the match to TRBD1 covers 9 bases. The closer fit of TRBJ2-7 to the DNA end suggests the J call may be wrong. Germline values: CDR1 LNHDA, CDR2 SQIVND (reference sequence). The CDR3 runs 15 residues.

This clone was observed a few times. CDR3 coding DNA: TGTGCCAGCAGCCCGACAGCCTCTGGAAACACCATATATTTT. Translating it yields CASSPTASGNTIYF. The rearrangement links TRBV7-2 to TRBJ1-3, with D maybe TRBD1 (5 bases). This CDR3 contains 14 residues. V lost 5 bases and J 0 bases, leaving 8 bases between the germline ends. Germline V CDR1 and CDR2: SGHTA, FQGNSA.

This clone came up a few times. This chain links TRBV6-5 with TRBJ2-5, with D perhaps TRBD1 (5 bases). The CDR3 consists of 15 residues. Germline values: CDR1 MNHEY, CDR2 SVGAGI. V was pared by 8 bases and J by 5 bases, with 21 bases between. The CDR3 region is CASLKGWTSGETQYF. In DNA form, the CDR3 reads TGTGCCAGCCTGAAGGGGTGGACATCAGGCGAGACCCAGTACTTC.

The chain is built from TRBV10-3 and TRBJ2-5; D possibly corresponds to TRBD2 (5 bases). Germline V gene data show CDR1 as ENHRY and CDR2 as SYGVKD. There are 14 residues in the CDR3. Trimming took off 6 bases at V and 3 bases at J, with 14 bases between the two ends. CDR3 protein: CAISKDSGEETQYF. As DNA, the CDR3 is TGTGCCATCAGCAAGGACTCTGGGGAAGAGACCCAGTACTTC.

The V gene is TRBV6-5, the J gene TRBJ2-5; D perhaps matches TRBD2 (6 bases). Between the trimmed V and J ends, which lost 6 bases and 3 bases, there was a span of 11 bases. From germline, CDR1 is MNHEY and CDR2 SVGAGI. This CDR3 region has 13 residues. The CDR3 DNA sequence: TGTGCCAGCAGCCGAAGGAGGGAAGAGACCCAGTACTTC. This encodes CASSRRREETQYF.

The chain joins TRBV29-1 to TRBJ2-5; D might be TRBD2 (7 bases). Trimming pared 5 bases from V and 0 bases from J, leaving 19 bases between. The CDR3 length is 16 residues. In germline, CDR1 is SQVTM, CDR2 ANQGSEA. Here the CDR3 reads CSVKTGGSPYQETQYF. The CDR3 DNA sequence: TGCAGCGTTAAGACGGGGGGCAGCCCGTACCAAGAGACCCAGTACTTC.

This clone has a handful of counts. V and J are TRBV6-5 and TRBJ1-1; tentatively, D is TRBD1 (6 bases). The V and J ends lost 5 bases and 3 bases respectively, with 10 bases between them. Germline V gene data show CDR1 as MNHEY and CDR2 as SVGAGI. The CDR3 extends over 13 amino acids. CDR3 nucleotides: TGTGCCAGCAGTATACAGGGATACACTGAAGCTTTCTTT. Protein sequence: CASSIQGYTEAFF.

The chain uses TRBV30 and TRBJ2-2; TRBD1 matches 12 bases. Losses at the gene ends were 5 bases for V and 7 bases for J; bases not matched to a gene: 8. CDR1 and CDR2 (germline): GTSNPN, SVGIG (reference sequence). The CDR3 has 15 amino acids. CDR3 sequence (DNA): TGTGCCTGGGCCCCAGGGACAGGGGGCTTCGGGGAGCTGTTTTTT. The encoded protein is CAWAPGTGGFGELFF.

This chain connects TRBV2 to TRBJ2-3, with 7 bases that match TRBD2. Germline assignment: CDR1 SNHLY and CDR2 FYNNEI. This CDR3 region has 15 residues. Germline trimming cut 2 bases from V and 4 bases from J; bases unmatched to any gene: 6. This CDR3 reads CASSEPGGEADTQYF. The CDR3 bases are TGTGCCAGCAGTGAACCGGGGGGAGAGGCAGATACGCAGTATTTT.

The chain carries TRBV2 and TRBJ1-2; no reliable D call. Trimming removed 7 bases from V and 5 bases from J, with 17 bases in between. This CDR3 comprises 14 residues. Germline V gene sequence: CDR1 SNHLY, CDR2 FYNNEI. In DNA, the CDR3 is TGTGCCAGCACCCGAGGGCAGCAAGGATATGGCTACACCTTC. It is translated as CASTRGQQGYGYTF.